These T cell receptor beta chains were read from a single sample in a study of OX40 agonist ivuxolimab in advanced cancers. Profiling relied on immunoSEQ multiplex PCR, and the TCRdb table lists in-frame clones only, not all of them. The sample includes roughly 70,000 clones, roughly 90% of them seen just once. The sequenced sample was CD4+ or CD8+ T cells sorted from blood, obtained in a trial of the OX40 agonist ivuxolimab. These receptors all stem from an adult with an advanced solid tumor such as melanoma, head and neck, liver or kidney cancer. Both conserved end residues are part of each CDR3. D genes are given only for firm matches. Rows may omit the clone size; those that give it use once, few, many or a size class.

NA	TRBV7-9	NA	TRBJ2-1	CASSLAGVGGEQFF	TGTGCCAGCAGCTTAGCGGGAGTGGGTGGTGAGCAGTTCTTC
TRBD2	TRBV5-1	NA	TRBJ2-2	CASSYRGDNTGELFF	TGCGCCAGCAGCTATCGGGGGGATAACACCGGGGAGCTGTTTTTT
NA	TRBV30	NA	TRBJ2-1	CACPLGGSSYNEQFF	TGTGCCTGCCCGTTGGGTGGGAGCTCCTACAATGAGCAGTTCTTC
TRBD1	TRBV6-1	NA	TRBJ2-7	CASMSGQGGSYEQYF	TGTGCCAGCATGTCGGGACAGGGAGGTTCCTACGAGCAGTACTTC
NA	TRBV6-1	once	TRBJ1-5	CASSARTVNQPQHF	TGTGCCAGCAGCGCGCGGACAGTCAATCAGCCCCAGCATTTT
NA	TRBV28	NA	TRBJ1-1	CASHSPGGKNTEAFF	TGTGCCAGCCACTCTCCCGGGGGGAAGAACACCGAAGCTTTCTTT
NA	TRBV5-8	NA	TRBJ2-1	CASSLGAASYNEQFF	TGTGCCAGCAGCTTGGGAGCGGCGTCCTACAATGAGCAGTTCTTC
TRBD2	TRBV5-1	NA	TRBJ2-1	CASSLPSGSRNEQFF	TGCGCCAGCAGCTTGCCTAGCGGGAGTAGAAATGAGCAGTTCTTC
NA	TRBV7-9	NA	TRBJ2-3	CASSLVQRTDTQYF	TGTGCCAGCAGCTTAGTCCAACGGACAGATACGCAGTATTTT
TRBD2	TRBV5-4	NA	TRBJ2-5	CASSLAGVGETQYF	TGTGCCAGCAGCTTAGCGGGAGTTGGTGAGACCCAGTACTTC
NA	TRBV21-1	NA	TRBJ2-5	CASSKEPVRETQYF	TGTGCCAGCAGCAAAGAACCGGTTAGGGAGACCCAGTACTTC
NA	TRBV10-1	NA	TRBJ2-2	CAAGKDFTGELFF	TGCGCCGCTGGGAAGGATTTCACCGGGGAGCTGTTTTTT
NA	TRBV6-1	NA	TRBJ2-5	CASSEIGYQETQYF	TGTGCCAGCAGTGAAATAGGCTACCAAGAGACCCAGTACTTC
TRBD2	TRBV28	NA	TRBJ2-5	CASSEREVLQETQYF	TGTGCCAGCAGCGAGCGGGAGGTATTACAAGAGACCCAGTACTTC
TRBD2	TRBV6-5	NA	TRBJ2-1	CASTSRRGGGDEQFF	TGTGCCAGCACTTCCCGCAGGGGCGGGGGGGATGAGCAGTTCTTC
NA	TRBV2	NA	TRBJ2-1	CASTTEIYNEQFF	TGTGCCAGCACGACGGAGATCTACAATGAGCAGTTCTTC
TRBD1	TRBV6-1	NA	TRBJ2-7	CASSGSGTGAYEQYF	TGTGCCAGCAGTGGATCCGGGACAGGGGCCTACGAGCAGTACTTC
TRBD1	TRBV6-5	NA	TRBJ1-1	CASSAQQGIEAFF	TGTGCCAGCAGTGCACAACAGGGGATTGAAGCTTTCTTT
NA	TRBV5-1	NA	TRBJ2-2	CASSLGAPGTGELFF	TGCGCCAGCAGCTTGGGGGCACCAGGGACCGGGGAGCTGTTTTTT
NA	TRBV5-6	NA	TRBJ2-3	CASSLDPGRTDTQYF	TGTGCCAGCAGCTTGGATCCAGGGAGGACAGATACGCAGTATTTT
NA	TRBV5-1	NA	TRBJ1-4	CASSPGEVEKLFF	TGCGCCAGCAGCCCCGGTGAGGTTGAAAAACTGTTTTTT
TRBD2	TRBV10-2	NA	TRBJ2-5	CASSVVGGPTETQYF	TGCGCCAGCAGTGTAGTGGGAGGGCCCACAGAGACCCAGTACTTC
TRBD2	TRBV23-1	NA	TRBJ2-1	CASSNPGTTYNEQFF	TGCGCCAGCAGTAATCCCGGGACTACTTACAATGAGCAGTTCTTC
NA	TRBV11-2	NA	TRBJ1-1	CASSFGQNTEAFF	TGTGCCAGCAGCTTCGGCCAGAACACTGAAGCTTTCTTT
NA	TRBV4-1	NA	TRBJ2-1	CASSPPASGHNEQFF	TGCGCCAGCAGCCCTCCGGCCAGCGGGCACAATGAGCAGTTCTTC
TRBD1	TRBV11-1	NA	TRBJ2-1	CASSLDGRGNNEQFF	TGTGCCAGCAGCTTAGATGGCAGGGGGAACAATGAGCAGTTCTTC
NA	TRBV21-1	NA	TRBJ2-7	CAQRGSSYEQYF	TGTGCGCAGCGCGGTAGCTCCTACGAGCAGTACTTC
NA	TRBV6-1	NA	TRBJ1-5	CASTDNNNQPQHF	TGTGCCAGCACGGACAACAACAATCAGCCCCAGCATTTT
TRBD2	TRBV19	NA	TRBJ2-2	CASGTSRTGELFF	TGTGCCAGTGGGACTAGCCGCACCGGGGAGCTGTTTTTT
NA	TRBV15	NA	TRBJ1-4	CATSRGPGTPEKLFF	TGTGCCACCAGCAGAGGTCCCGGGACGCCAGAAAAACTGTTTTTT
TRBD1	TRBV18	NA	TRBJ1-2	CASSPPGQGGFTGYTF	TGTGCCAGCTCACCCCCCGGGCAGGGGGGATTTACTGGCTACACCTTC
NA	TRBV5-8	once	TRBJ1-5	CASSLVSGYQPQHF	TGTGCCAGCAGCTTGGTGAGCGGATATCAGCCCCAGCATTTT
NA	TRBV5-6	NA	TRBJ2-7	CASSPVGGLSYEQYF	TGTGCCAGCAGCCCTGTCGGGGGCTTATCCTACGAGCAGTACTTC
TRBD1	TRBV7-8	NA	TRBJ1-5	CASSPRQGPIYSNQPQHF	TGTGCCAGCAGCCCAAGACAGGGACCGATATATAGCAATCAGCCCCAGCATTTT
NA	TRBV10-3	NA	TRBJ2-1	CATVGGVAWGNEQFF	TGTGCCACCGTGGGGGGAGTGGCCTGGGGCAATGAGCAGTTCTTC
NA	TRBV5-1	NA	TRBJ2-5	CASSLQETQYF	TGCGCCAGCAGCCTCCAAGAGACCCAGTACTTC
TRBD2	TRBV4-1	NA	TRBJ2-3	CASSLQREFTDTQYF	TGCGCCAGCAGTCTTCAGCGGGAGTTCACAGATACGCAGTATTTT
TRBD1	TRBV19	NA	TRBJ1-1	CASKKTRQGAMDTEAFF	TGTGCCAGTAAAAAAACCCGACAGGGGGCTATGGACACTGAAGCTTTCTTT